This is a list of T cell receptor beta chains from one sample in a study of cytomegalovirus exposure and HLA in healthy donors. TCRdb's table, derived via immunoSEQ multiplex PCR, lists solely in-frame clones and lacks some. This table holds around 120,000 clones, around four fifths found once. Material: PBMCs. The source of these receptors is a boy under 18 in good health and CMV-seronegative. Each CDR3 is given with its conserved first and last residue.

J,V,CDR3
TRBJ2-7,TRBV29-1,CTPRRTFPYEQYF
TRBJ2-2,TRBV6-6,CASRPPSTGELFF
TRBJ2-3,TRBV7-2,CASSLAGGGLAGDHTQYF
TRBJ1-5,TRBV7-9,CASSLEQAVGQPQHF
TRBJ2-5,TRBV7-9,CASRVEAVETQYF
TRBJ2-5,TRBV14,CASSPLRDSQETQYF
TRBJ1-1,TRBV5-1,CASSLVRDTEAFF
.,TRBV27,CASSLGGSYEQYF
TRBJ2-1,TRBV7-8,CASTHEGARGEQFF
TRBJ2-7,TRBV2,CASSRTGGAYEQYF
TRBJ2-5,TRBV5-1,CASSLPSGEETQYF
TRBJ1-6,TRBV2,CASSVRGHPLHF
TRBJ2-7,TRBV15,CATSSGTSAFYEQYF
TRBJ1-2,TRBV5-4,CASSARTGANYGYTF
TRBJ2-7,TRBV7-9,CASSFRGTLEQYF
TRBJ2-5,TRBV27,CASSPRTGWQETQYF
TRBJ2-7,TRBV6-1,CATSREGLYYEQYF
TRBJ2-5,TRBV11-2,CASSLGPRLAGGRQETQYF
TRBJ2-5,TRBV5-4,CASSLELGRQETQYF
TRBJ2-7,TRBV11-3,CASSPRDRGKGEQYF
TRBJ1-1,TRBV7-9,CASSLEGAITEAFF
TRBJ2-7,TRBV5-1,CASSLGGEPGEYF
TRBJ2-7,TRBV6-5,CASSYGGSYEQYF
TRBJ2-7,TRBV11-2,CASSPPAARQLVSF
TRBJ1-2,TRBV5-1,CASSVEGARGYTF
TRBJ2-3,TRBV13,CASSYRTSTDTQYF
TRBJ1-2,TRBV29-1,CSATGGNNYGYTF
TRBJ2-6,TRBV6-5,CASSLLSGANVLTF
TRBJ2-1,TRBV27,CASSQGTGTTNEQFF
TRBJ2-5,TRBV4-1,CASSQVLAGGPIQETQYF
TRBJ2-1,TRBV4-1,CASSKLGGEQFF
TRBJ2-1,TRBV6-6,CASSVKSGTVYNEQFF
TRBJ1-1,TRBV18,CASSRDSNTEAFF
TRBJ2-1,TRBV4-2,CASSDGLAGGPWNEQFF
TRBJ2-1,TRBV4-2,CASSSRPSGGSYNEQFF
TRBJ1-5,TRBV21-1,CASSKRERPQHF
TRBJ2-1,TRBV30,CAGDRGLNEQFF
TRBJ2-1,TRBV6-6,CASSPGGDLNEQFF
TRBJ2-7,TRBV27,CASSLSTGAGYEQYF
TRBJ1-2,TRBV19,CASSPGSNYGYTF
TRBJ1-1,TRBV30,CAWVYGENTEAFF
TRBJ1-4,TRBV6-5,CASGRERGKLFF
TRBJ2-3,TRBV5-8,CASSFTSGTADTQYF
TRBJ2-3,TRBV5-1,CASSLAESTSTDTQYF
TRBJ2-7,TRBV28,CASSLTGVVDEQYF